The 30 T cell receptor beta chains presented below share a single source sample, sequenced in a study of T cell changes during pregnancy in multiple sclerosis. Profiled with immunoSEQ multiplex PCR; TCRdb holds only in-frame clones, not every one. The sample holds just over 40,000 clones; roughly nine tenths are singletons and the top ten take 0.5% to 0.65%. This specimen consisted of CD4+ T cells from peripheral blood mononuclear cells, obtained in the first trimester of pregnancy. The source is a female donor with multiple sclerosis, enrolled in a pregnancy study.

This chain connects TRBV4-1 to TRBJ2-7, with TRBD2 matching 7 bases. The V gene end was trimmed by 4 bases and the J gene end by 5 bases; junction bases not matched to a gene: 8. Germline V gene sequence: CDR1 MGHRA, CDR2 YSYEKL. CDR3 size: 14 residues. CDR3 sequence: CASSPGTTVHEQYF. The CDR3 bases are TGCGCCAGCAGCCCCGGGACTACGGTCCACGAGCAGTACTTC.

The V and J genes are TRBV5-5 and TRBJ1-5, with TRBD1 identical over 9 bases. The CDR3 is made up of 15 amino acids. V lost 4 bases and J lost 7; bases outside the gene matches: 9. CDR1 and CDR2 (germline): SGHKS, YYEKEE (reference sequence). DNA of the CDR3: TGTGCCAGCAGCCCGGGACAGGGTTTAGGACAGCCCCAGCATTTT. It encodes CASSPGQGLGQPQHF.

The chain has TRBV6-1 and TRBJ2-1; TRBD2 matches 8 bases. The CDR3 spans 16 residues. With 0 bases clipped from V and 7 bases from J, the junction kept 8 bases outside the gene matches. Germline-derived CDR1 and CDR2 are MNHNS and SASEGT. The CDR3 bases are TGTGCCAGCAGTGAAGCAAGCGGGGGCGCAGGGAATGAGCAGTTCTTC. This encodes CASSEASGGAGNEQFF.

This chain uses TRBV6-1 with TRBJ1-1, with D hard to call. The CDR3 has 13 amino acids. Germline V gene lookup returns CDR1 MNHNS and CDR2 SASEGT. Deletions cut 4 bases from V and 2 bases from J, with 8 bases between. The DNA of the CDR3 is TGTGCCAGCAGTGTCAGGCTTAACACTGAAGCTTTCTTT. The encoded protein is CASSVRLNTEAFF.

The rearrangement joins TRBV5-1 to TRBJ1-3, with D maybe TRBD1 (5 bases). The V end was cut by 3 bases, the J end by 0 bases, with 13 bases between. Germline-derived CDR1 and CDR2 are SGHRS and YFSETQ. This CDR3 comprises 16 residues. The CDR3 sequence: CASSYLERGSGNTIYF. In DNA, the CDR3 is TGCGCCAGCAGCTACCTAGAAAGGGGCTCTGGAAACACCATATATTTT.

V gene TRBV2 combines with J gene TRBJ2-6; 8 bases fit TRBD1. Germline-derived CDR1 and CDR2 are SNHLY and FYNNEI. The CDR3 loop spans 21 amino acids. V trimming: 8 bases; J trimming: 0 bases; junction bases outside the gene matches: 21. The CDR3 region has the DNA TGTGCCAGCGGGTTGACAGGGGAAGTATCGGTATGGTTCTCTGGGGCCAACGTCCTGACTTTC. It yields the protein CASGLTGEVSVWFSGANVLTF.

The chain joins TRBV29-1 to TRBJ1-2; 8 nucleotides match TRBD1. There are 12 residues in the CDR3. Unmatched junction bases numbered 6, after V lost 7 bases and J lost 5 bases. The germline V gene has CDR1 SQVTM and CDR2 ANQGSEA. The CDR3 DNA reads TGCAGCGCTGCCGACAGGGGATATGGCTACACCTTC. It translates to CSAADRGYGYTF.

The J gene is TRBJ1-1, the V gene TRBV5-6; D perhaps matches TRBD1 (5 bases). CDR1 is SGHDT and CDR2 is YYEEEE in the germline V gene. Trimming shortened V by 4 bases and J by 6 bases, and 16 bases separated the two germline ends. The CDR3 sequence is 14 residues long. CDR3 sequence: CASSTGVMWAEAFF. In DNA, the CDR3 is TGTGCCAGCAGCACGGGGGTGATGTGGGCTGAAGCTTTCTTT.

The chain links TRBV6-1 to TRBJ1-5; the D gene is possibly TRBD1 (6 bases). CDR1 and CDR2 (germline): MNHNS, SASEGT. Trimming pared 10 bases from V and 2 bases from J, leaving 18 bases between. The CDR3 runs 15 residues. CDR3 amino acids: CATVFNNRGNQPQHF. CDR3 sequence (DNA): TGTGCCACCGTTTTTAATAACAGGGGCAATCAGCCCCAGCATTTT.

This chain uses TRBV7-3 with TRBJ1-6; D ambiguous. CDR1 is SGHTA, CDR2 FQGTGA, per germline. The CDR3 sequence is 15 residues long. The germline V and J ends were trimmed by 4 bases and 3 bases, with 10 bases remaining between them. This chain's CDR3 is CASSSDGVYNSPLHF. The CDR3 nucleotides are TGTGCCAGCAGCTCCGACGGAGTCTATAATTCACCCCTCCACTTT.

This rearrangement joins TRBV6-6 to TRBJ1-5; D is ambiguous. The germline CDR1 and CDR2 sequences are MNHNY and SVGAGI (reference sequence). The CDR3 consists of 11 residues. The ends were cut back, 6 bases at V and 6 bases at J, with 6 bases in the middle. The CDR3 is CASSGGQPQHF. The CDR3 region has the DNA TGTGCCAGCAGCGGCGGTCAGCCCCAGCATTTT.

The chain joins TRBV30 to TRBJ2-1; 11 nucleotides agree with TRBD2. The CDR3 contains 15 residues. J gave up 3 bases and V 7 bases, and 8 bases lay outside the gene matches. Germline V CDR1 and CDR2: GTSNPN, SVGIG (reference sequence). CDR3 bases: TGTGCCTTACTCCCGGGACTAGCGGTCTACAATGAGCAGTTCTTC. Amino acids: CALLPGLAVYNEQFF.

The chain is built from TRBV6-1 and TRBJ1-1; 8 bases fit TRBD1. The CDR3 has 14 amino acids. Germline loops: CDR1 MNHNS, CDR2 SASEGT. J gave up 4 bases and V 6 bases, and 7 bases lay outside the gene matches. CDR3 sequence (DNA): TGTGCCAGCAGGAGCGGACAGGGAGGCACTGAAGCTTTCTTT. This translates into CASRSGQGGTEAFF.

J is TRBJ2-2 and V is TRBV18, with 9 bases that match TRBD1. The junction had 2 bases not matched to a gene; V was cut back by 4 bases and J by 2 bases. This CDR3 is 15 amino acids long. The germline CDR1 and CDR2 sequences are KGHSH and LQKENI. The CDR3 is CASSLQGANTGELFF. The CDR3 DNA follows: TGTGCCAGCTCACTACAGGGGGCCAACACCGGGGAGCTGTTTTTT. Using reference TRBV18 and TRBJ2-2 for the parts outside the CDR3, the full variable domain is NAGVMQNPRHLVRRRGQEARLRCSPMKGHSHVYWYRQLPEEGLKFMVYLQKENIIDESGMPKERFSAEFPKEGPSILRIQQVVRGDSAAYFCASSLQGANTGELFFGEGSRLTVL.

This chain joins TRBV7-8 and TRBJ1-5; D remains unclear. V was cut by 0 bases and J by 0 bases, with 9 bases left in between. Germline V gene lookup returns CDR1 SGHVS and CDR2 FQNEAQ. The CDR3 covers 16 residues. The CDR3 is CASSLAGGYSNQPQHF. CDR3 in DNA: TGTGCCAGCAGCTTAGCCGGAGGATATAGCAATCAGCCCCAGCATTTT.

The V call is TRBV19, the J call TRBJ2-1, with D possibly matching TRBD2 (5 bases). The CDR3 sequence is 14 residues long. V was clipped by 5 bases and J by 7 bases, with 15 bases between them. Germline CDR1 is LNHDA and CDR2 is SQIVND (reference sequence). CDR3 nucleotides: TGTGCCAGTAGTCATTATCCGGGGTTAAATGAGCAGTTCTTC. This gives the protein CASSHYPGLNEQFF.

This clone was seen once. The chain recombines TRBV7-9 with TRBJ1-3; 12 bases line up with TRBD1. The CDR3 loop spans 14 amino acids. From germline, CDR1 is SEHNR and CDR2 FQNEAQ (reference sequence). With V trimmed by 7 bases and J by 8 bases, 6 bases remained unmatched. CDR3 protein: CASNTGQGADTIYF. In nucleotides, the CDR3 is TGTGCCAGCAACACGGGACAGGGGGCAGACACCATATATTTT.

This clone showed up just once. The V call is TRBV10-3, the J call TRBJ1-6, with 7 bases aligning to TRBD1. This CDR3 spans 15 amino acids. The junction had 11 bases not matched to a gene; V was cut back by 10 bases and J by 5 bases. Germline V gene data show CDR1 as ENHRY and CDR2 as SYGVKD. The chain's CDR3 is CASRTGVGDNSPLHF. CDR3 coding DNA: TGTGCCAGCCGAACAGGGGTTGGGGATAATTCACCCCTCCACTTT.

This clone was seen only a few times. The V and J genes are TRBV15 and TRBJ1-1; tentatively, D is TRBD1 (5 bases). CDR3 length: 14 residues. Germline V gene sequence: CDR1 LNHNV, CDR2 YYDKDF (reference sequence). Deletions cut 0 bases from V and 4 bases from J, with 9 bases between. CDR3 in DNA: TGTGCCACCAGCAGAGAGGGGGAGGTCACTGAAGCTTTCTTT. Translating it yields CATSREGEVTEAFF.

Only a few counts were recorded for this clone. The chain combines TRBV10-3 with TRBJ1-5, with 8 bases identical to TRBD1. Per germline, CDR1 ENHRY and CDR2 SYGVKD. Trimming took 5 bases from V and 2 from J; bases not matched to a gene: 2. This CDR3 spans 14 amino acids. CDR3 nucleotides: TGTGCCATCAGTACAGGGGGGGGCAATCAGCCCCAGCATTTT. Translating it yields CAISTGGGNQPQHF.

CDR3 region: CASSQAYGGENYGYTF. The CDR3 region has the DNA TGTGCCAGCAGCCAAGCCTATGGGGGCGAGAACTATGGCTACACCTTC. The chain links TRBV4-2 to TRBJ1-2; D perhaps matches TRBD1 (6 bases). The CDR3 is made up of 16 amino acids. Per germline, CDR1 LGHNA and CDR2 YNFKEQ. Trimming stripped 1 base from V and 2 bases from J, with 14 bases between.

The J gene is TRBJ1-1, the V gene TRBV7-2, with D possibly TRBD1 on 6 matching bases. Germline assignment: CDR1 SGHTA and CDR2 FQGNSA. CDR3 length: 12 residues. With 11 bases removed from V and 1 base from J, the gap between germline ends came to 11 bases. The CDR3 DNA follows: TGTGCCTCGGGACACCCGAACACTGAAGCTTTCTTT. Translated: CASGHPNTEAFF.

The V and J genes are TRBV27 and TRBJ2-1, with TRBD2 matching 12 bases. The CDR3 is made up of 14 amino acids. Germline CDR1 is MNHEY and CDR2 is SMNVEV (reference sequence). With 6 bases clipped from V and 12 bases from J, the junction kept 9 bases outside the gene matches. CDR3 residues: CASSRTSGGLRQFF. The CDR3 DNA sequence: TGTGCCAGCAGCCGAACTAGCGGGGGGTTGAGGCAGTTCTTC.

This clone is a singleton in its sample. The chain couples TRBV5-1 to TRBJ2-3, with D perhaps TRBD2 (6 bases). With 0 bases removed from V and 0 bases from J, the gap between germline ends came to 17 bases. Germline V gene data show CDR1 as SGHRS and CDR2 as YFSETQ. This CDR3 spans 18 amino acids. The CDR3 reads CASSLAVIGGVSTDTQYF. Written as DNA, the CDR3 is TGCGCCAGCAGCTTGGCCGTAATTGGCGGGGTTAGCACAGATACGCAGTATTTT.

This chain connects TRBV4-2 to TRBJ1-2, with D hard to call. V gave up 1 base and J gave up 1 base, with 10 bases separating them. Germline V gives CDR1 LGHNA, CDR2 YNFKEQ. This CDR3 is built from 15 residues. The CDR3 reads CASSQGFEDNYGYTF. CDR3 DNA: TGTGCCAGCAGCCAAGGGTTCGAGGATAACTATGGCTACACCTTC.

The rearrangement links TRBV5-1 to TRBJ1-1, with D possibly being TRBD1 (5 bases). In germline, CDR1 is SGHRS, CDR2 YFSETQ. V lost 3 bases and J 7 bases, leaving 13 bases between the germline ends. The CDR3 extends over 13 amino acids. CDR3 amino acids: CASSSRGRGEAFF. The CDR3, as DNA: TGCGCCAGCAGCTCCCGTGGGAGGGGTGAAGCTTTCTTT.

The chain recombines TRBV11-2 with TRBJ2-7; 9 bases align to TRBD1. V gave up 5 bases and J gave up 4 bases; unmatched junction bases: 15. Germline lookup yields CDR1 SGHAT and CDR2 FQNNGV. The CDR3 loop spans 17 amino acids. For the CDR3, the DNA is TGTGCCAGCAGCGTAAGGACAGGGGCTTTGTTAGAGTACGAGCAGTACTTC. This gives the protein CASSVRTGALLEYEQYF.

The chain is built from TRBV27 and TRBJ2-7; 8 nucleotides align to TRBD1. Germline V gene data show CDR1 as MNHEY and CDR2 as SMNVEV (reference sequence). Losses at the gene ends were 0 bases for V and 0 bases for J; bases not matched to a gene: 7. The CDR3 runs to 17 residues. CDR3 loop: CASSLSLGQASSYEQYF. In DNA form, the CDR3 reads TGTGCCAGCAGTTTATCGCTGGGACAGGCAAGCTCCTACGAGCAGTACTTC.

The rearrangement links TRBV18 to TRBJ2-7; possible D gene TRBD2, 5 bases. CDR3 length: 13 amino acids. Germline loops: CDR1 KGHSH, CDR2 LQKENI. Trimming stripped 1 base from V and 5 bases from J, with 9 bases between. CDR3 sequence reads: CASSPRSEDEQYF. The CDR3 DNA is TGTGCCAGCTCACCACGTTCGGAGGACGAGCAGTACTTC. Filled out from reference TRBV18 and TRBJ2-7, the complete variable domain reads NAGVMQNPRHLVRRRGQEARLRCSPMKGHSHVYWYRQLPEEGLKFMVYLQKENIIDESGMPKERFSAEFPKEGPSILRIQQVVRGDSAAYFCASSPRSEDEQYFGPGTRLTVT.

The chain links TRBV5-6 to TRBJ1-2; 8 nucleotides match TRBD1. Looked up from germline, CDR1 is SGHDT and CDR2 is YYEEEE. The trim removed 4 bases at V and 3 bases at J, leaving 5 bases unmatched. The CDR3 has 14 residues. CDR3 bases: TGTGCCAGCAGCCCGTTACAGGGGGACTATGGCTACACCTTC. This translates into CASSPLQGDYGYTF.